The rows below give T cell receptor beta chains drawn from one sample of a study of shared clonotypes between healthy human individuals. Clones were read by immunoSEQ multiplex PCR, and TCRdb kept only the in-frame ones, dropping some. This table holds 550,000 to 700,000 clones, 73% found once. Sequencing was performed on memory CD4+ T cells sorted from blood. These receptor sequences come from a woman between 25 and 40 years old in good health. CDR3s include the opening cysteine and the closing phenylalanine or tryptophan. The D gene is left open where the match is weak. The size entry is marked missing in some rows and otherwise reads once, few, many or a size class.

>TRBV10-2|NA|TRBJ1-1|14|NA
TGCGCCAGCAGTGACCCGGGAATGAACACTGAAGCTTTCTTT
CASSDPGMNTEAFF
>TRBV6-1|NA|TRBJ1-6|14|NA
TGTGCCAGCTCGGCAACGAAGGATAATTCACCCCTCCACTTT
CASSATKDNSPLHF
>TRBV6-6|NA|TRBJ2-7|15|NA
TGTGCCAGCAGTCCTCCGGGAACCAGGGATCACGAGCAGTACTTC
CASSPPGTRDHEQYF
>TRBV2|TRBD2|TRBJ2-7|15|NA
TGTGCCAGCAGTGATCAACTAGCGGGAGTCGTCGAGCAGTACTTC
CASSDQLAGVVEQYF
>TRBV11-1|TRBD2|TRBJ2-4|15|NA
TGTGCCAGCAGTACAATAGCGGGAGGGGAAAACATTCAGTACTTC
CASSTIAGGENIQYF
>TRBV11-2|NA|TRBJ1-1|13|NA
TGTGCCAGCAGCTTAGATATAAACACTGAAGCTTTCTTT
CASSLDINTEAFF
>TRBV25-1|TRBD1|TRBJ1-4|16|NA
TGTGCCAGCAGCCTGGGTCGGGGACAGAGGAATGAAAAACTGTTTTTT
CASSLGRGQRNEKLFF
>TRBV2|TRBD2|TRBJ2-3|16|NA
TGTGCCAGCAAGTCTAGCGGGAGGCTAAGCACAGATACGCAGTATTTT
CASKSSGRLSTDTQYF
>TRBV6-6|NA|TRBJ1-5|16|NA
TGTGCCAGCAGAGGGGGGGGGACGGATAGCAATCAGCCCCAGCATTTT
CASRGGGTDSNQPQHF
>TRBV7-2|NA|TRBJ2-2|18|few
TGTGCCAGCAGCTTCGTCTACGGGGGAGTGGGAAACACCGGGGAGCTGTTTTTT
CASSFVYGGVGNTGELFF
>TRBV5-6|TRBD2|TRBJ2-2|16|once
TGTGCCAGCAGCTTGCTTCGCGCACTAGCGTCCGGGGAGCTGTTTTTT
CASSLLRALASGELFF
>TRBV5-4|NA|TRBJ1-2|15|NA
TGTGCCAGCAGCTTAATGCAGGGAGCTAACTATGGCTACACCTTC
CASSLMQGANYGYTF
>TRBV19|NA|TRBJ1-2|14|once
TGTGCCAGCCACTCCCTTGCATATTCCTATGGCTACACCTTC
CASHSLAYSYGYTF
>TRBV19|TRBD1|TRBJ2-7|14|NA
TGTGCCAGTAGTCGGACAGGGAGCTCCTACGAGCAGTACTTC
CASSRTGSSYEQYF
>TRBV27|TRBD2|TRBJ2-1|16|NA
TGTGCCAGCAGAAGTATAGCGGGAGTAAACTACAATGAGCAGTTCTTC
CASRSIAGVNYNEQFF
>TRBV28|TRBD2|TRBJ2-2|16|many
TGTGCCAGCAGTTTATCTCTAGCGGGAAGAACCGGGGAGCTGTTTTTT
CASSLSLAGRTGELFF
>TRBV4-1|NA|TRBJ1-4|16|NA
TGCGCCAGCAGCCAAGATCCCAGCGGTCTAGATGAAAAACTGTTTTTT
CASSQDPSGLDEKLFF
>TRBV9|NA|TRBJ1-4|12|few
TGTGCCAGCAGTGTTACGGGTGAAAAACTGTTTTTT
CASSVTGEKLFF
>TRBV28|TRBD1|TRBJ1-2|15|NA
TGTGCCAGCAGTTCCCGACAGGGGGGAAGCTATGGCTACACCTTC
CASSSRQGGSYGYTF
>TRBV19|NA|TRBJ2-1|16|NA
TGTGCCAGTAGTATAGGACGGGGGTCGGCTAGCAATGAGCAGTTCTTC
CASSIGRGSASNEQFF
>TRBV11-3|TRBD1|TRBJ1-2|13|NA
TGTGCCAGCAGCCCGGACAGGATTTATGGCTACACCTTC
CASSPDRIYGYTF
>TRBV7-6|TRBD1|TRBJ1-3|19|NA
TGTGCCAGCAGCCGAAGAGAACCGGGACAGGGGCTCTCTGGAAACACCATATATTTT
CASSRREPGQGLSGNTIYF
>TRBV28|NA|TRBJ2-6|16|NA
TGTGCCAGCACCCCAAATCAGGGATCTGGGGCCAACGTCCTGACTTTC
CASTPNQGSGANVLTF
>TRBV19|NA|TRBJ2-7|13|NA
TGTGCCAGTAGTTTAGTCCTACGAGCTGATCGGTACTTC
CASSLVLRADRYF
>TRBV11-1|NA|TRBJ2-5|15|NA
TGTGCCAGCAGCTCGGACGGTGGTGGGCAAGAGACCCAGTACTTC
CASSSDGGGQETQYF
>TRBV7-2|NA|TRBJ2-1|15|NA
TGTGCCAGCAGCTTAGTTCGGACAGAGTACAATGAGCAGTTCTTC
CASSLVRTEYNEQFF
>TRBV5-1|TRBD2|TRBJ2-7|16|NA
TGCGCCAGCTTCCGGACTAGCGGGGGGACCTATGAGGAGCAGTACTTC
CASFRTSGGTYEEQYF
>TRBV18|NA|TRBJ2-5|13|NA
TGTGCCAGCTCACCGTCCTCTCCTCCAGCCCAGTACTTC
CASSPSSPPAQYF
>TRBV27|NA|TRBJ2-3|18|few
TGTGCCAGCAGTTTATCGGGGAGGCCCCTTGCATACACAGATACGCAGTATTTT
CASSLSGRPLAYTDTQYF
>TRBV7-3|NA|TRBJ2-2|16|once
TGTGCCAGCAGCTTAGGGCCCCCGGCGAACACCGGGGAGCTGTTTTTT
CASSLGPPANTGELFF
>TRBV28|NA|TRBJ1-2|12|many
TGTGCCAGCAGTTTTCAGGGTGATGGCTACACCTTC
CASSFQGDGYTF
>TRBV5-6|NA|TRBJ2-1|11|few
TGTGCCAGCAGCCTTGCGAGGGAGTGGTTCTTC
CASSLAREWFF
>TRBV5-8|NA|TRBJ1-2|12|NA
TGTGCCAGCAGCCTCGACAGTGATGGCTACACCTTC
CASSLDSDGYTF
>TRBV28|NA|TRBJ1-1|12|few
TGTGCCAGCCTAGCAGGGAGCACTGAAGCTTTCTTT
CASLAGSTEAFF
>TRBV4-1|NA|TRBJ2-5|14|NA
TGCGCCAGCAGCCAAGAGGACAGCCAAGAGACCCAGTACTTC
CASSQEDSQETQYF
>TRBV19|NA|TRBJ1-2|13|NA
TGTGCCAGTAGTAGAGCCAGTAACTATGGCTACACCTTC
CASSRASNYGYTF
>TRBV4-1|TRBD2|TRBJ2-1|18|NA
TGCGCCAGCTCCCACGGACTAGCGGGAGGCCAGGCCCGCAATGAGCAGTTCTTC
CASSHGLAGGQARNEQFF
>TRBV19|NA|TRBJ1-1|13|few
TGTGCCAGTATCTCAAACGGGGACACTGAAGCTTTCTTT
CASISNGDTEAFF
>TRBV19|NA|TRBJ2-7|14|NA
TGTGCCAGTAGTATTAGAGTGGGTTCCTACGAGCAGTACTTC
CASSIRVGSYEQYF
>TRBV25-1|NA|TRBJ2-1|15|NA
TGTGCCAGCAGTGACGGTCGGGGTGGGTACAATGAGCAGTTCTTC
CASSDGRGGYNEQFF
>TRBV11-2|NA|TRBJ2-2|15|few
TGTGCCAGCAGCTTAGTGGGAGTAGCTTCCGGGGAGCTGTTTTTT
CASSLVGVASGELFF
>TRBV25-1|NA|TRBJ2-1|14|NA
TGTGCCAGCAGTGAATTGTGGAACTACAATGAGCAGTTCTTC
CASSELWNYNEQFF
>TRBV7-2|TRBD2|TRBJ2-1|16|NA
TGTGCCTCCTTGGGAGCTAGCGGTAGCTCCTACAATGAGCAGTTCTTC
CASLGASGSSYNEQFF
>TRBV18|TRBD2|TRBJ2-7|14|few
TGTGCCAGTACCGTGGGCGGGAGTTCCCTCGAGCAGTACTTC
CASTVGGSSLEQYF
>TRBV6-1|NA|TRBJ2-7|14|NA
TGTGCCAGCAGTGAAGCGTACGACTTCTACGAGCAGTACTTC
CASSEAYDFYEQYF
>TRBV7-2|TRBD1|TRBJ1-2|14|NA
TGTGCCAGCAGCCGGAGACAGGGGCCCTATGGCTACACCTTC
CASSRRQGPYGYTF
>TRBV5-6|TRBD1|TRBJ2-7|15|once
TGTGCCAGCAGCTTCATGGCAGGGGGCTCCTACGAGCAGTACTTC
CASSFMAGGSYEQYF
>TRBV29-1|NA|TRBJ1-2|11|NA
TGCAGCGTTGAATCCGCCTATGGCTACACCTTC
CSVESAYGYTF